This TCR beta chain was documented in a study of blood T cell repertoires in COVID-19. Study-wide context: Researchers got acute and convalescent COVID-19 samples from the United States, Italy and Spain. T cells, B-cell-depleted T cells, or PBMCs provided the cDNA or gDNA that served as material.

Per the authors' pipeline: Amplification with reference gene primers provided the estimates of nucleated cell counts. Profiled with immunoSEQ multiplex PCR; TCRdb holds only in-frame clones, not every one. V, J and clone size derive from that table, while D and trimming were established from the DNA sequence. The sample contains around 230,000 clones, less than 85% of which appear only once. The CDR3 totals 13 residues. V was shortened by 6 bases and J by 6 bases, with 15 bases between the two germline ends. The sample taken for sequencing was peripheral blood. This clonotype was obtained from a woman aged 70 to 79 with active or convalescent COVID-19. V and J are TRBV12-3 or TRBV12-4 and TRBJ2-7; D gene ambiguous. This CDR3 is CASRLLSGGEQYF. The DNA of the CDR3 is TGTGCCAGCAGGTTGTTGTCGGGTGGCGAGCAGTACTTC.